This is a list of T cell receptor beta chains from one sample in a study of T cell repertoires in cytomegalovirus infection. TCRdb re-derived calls from the reads in MiXCR, one entry per CDR3 protein. The sample yields some 440,000 distinct CDR3 sequences, roughly 31% seen once. The sample comprised PBMCs. Receptors originate from a human donor in good health (CMV status not recorded). Some clones in this sample may be carry-over from other donors' samples. Both conserved end residues are part of each CDR3. Each record gives: clone size, V gene, D gene, J gene, CDR3 DNA, CDR3 protein. A D gene is named only where the DNA matches it firmly. Rows may omit the clone size; those that give it use once, few, many or a size class.

few	TRBV7-8	.	TRBJ1-2	TGTGCCAGCAGCTTATACCTGGACAATTGGACCTTC	CASSLYLDNWTF
.	TRBV4-1	.	TRBJ1-5	TGCGCCAGCAGCCAAGATACACAGGCTAGCAATCAGCCCCAGCATTTT	CASSQDTQASNQPQHF
.	TRBV6-2/TRBV6-3	TRBD2	TRBJ2-2	TGTGCCAGCAGTTACTCGAGGCTAGCGGGGGGGGCGAACACCGGGGAGCTGTTTTTT	CASSYSRLAGGANTGELFF
many	TRBV7-2	TRBD2	TRBJ2-7	TGTGCCAGCAGCTGGACTAGCGGGTCCTCCTACGAGCAGTACTTC	CASSWTSGSSYEQYF
few	TRBV5-6	.	TRBJ1-5	TGTGCCAGCAGTTTGGGACACGGATCGAATCAGCCCCAGCATTTT	CASSLGHGSNQPQHF
few	TRBV12-3/TRBV12-4	.	TRBJ1-1	TGTGCCAGCAGACATTCTCCAGGGACTGAAGCTTTCTTT	CASRHSPGTEAFF
many	TRBV7-6	TRBD1	TRBJ2-2	TGTGCCAGCAGCTTAAAACTGGACAGGGGGGCCCCGAACACCGGGGAGCTGTTTTTT	CASSLKLDRGAPNTGELFF
.	TRBV27	.	TRBJ1-2	TGTGCCAGCAGTGCAGACAAGAACTATGGCTACACCTTC	CASSADKNYGYTF
.	TRBV7-3	.	TRBJ1-6	TGTGCCAGCAGTAAGGCAGGGCCTAATTCACCCCTCCACTTT	CASSKAGPNSPLHF
few	TRBV7-6	TRBD1	TRBJ2-1	TGTGCCAGCAGCTTAGTGCCACAGGGGGCGGGTAATGAGCAGTTCTTC	CASSLVPQGAGNEQFF
.	TRBV5-1	.	TRBJ2-5	TGCGCCAGCAGCTTGGACGGTGGAGGGGGGACCCAGTACTTC	CASSLDGGGGTQYF
.	TRBV4-3	.	TRBJ2-2	TGCGCCAGCAGCCAAACGGGCCTTATATCCAAGACCGGGGAGCTGTTTTTT	CASSQTGLISKTGELFF
.	TRBV6-9	.	TRBJ2-2	TGTGCCAGCAGTAACACCAGGCCCGGGGAGCTGTTTTTT	CASSNTRPGELFF
.	TRBV6-6	.	TRBJ2-5	TGTGCCAGCAGTTACCCGGACAGTCAAGAGACCCAGTACTTC	CASSYPDSQETQYF
.	TRBV6-5	TRBD2	TRBJ2-5	TGTGCCACCCACGCGGGACTAGCGGGGGGGTACCAAGAGACCCAGTACTTC	CATHAGLAGGYQETQYF
.	TRBV5-5	.	TRBJ1-3	TGTGCCAGCAGGTCTGGACCCTCCTCTGGAAACACCATATATTTT	CASRSGPSSGNTIYF